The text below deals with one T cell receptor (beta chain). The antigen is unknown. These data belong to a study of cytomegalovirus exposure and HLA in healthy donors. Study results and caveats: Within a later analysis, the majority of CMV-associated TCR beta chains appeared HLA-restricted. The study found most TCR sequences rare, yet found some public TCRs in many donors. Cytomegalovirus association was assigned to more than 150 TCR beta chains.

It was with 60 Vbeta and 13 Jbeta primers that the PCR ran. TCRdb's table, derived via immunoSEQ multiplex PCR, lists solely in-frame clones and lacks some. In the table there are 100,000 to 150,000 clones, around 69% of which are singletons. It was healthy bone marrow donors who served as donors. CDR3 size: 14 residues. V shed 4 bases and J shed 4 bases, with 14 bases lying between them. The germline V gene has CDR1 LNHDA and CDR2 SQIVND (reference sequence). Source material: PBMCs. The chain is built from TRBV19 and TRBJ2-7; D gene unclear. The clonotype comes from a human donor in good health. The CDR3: CASSTSLYSYEQYF. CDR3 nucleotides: TGTGCCAGTAGTACCTCACTCTACAGTTACGAGCAGTACTTC. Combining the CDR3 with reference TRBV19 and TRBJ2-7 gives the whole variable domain DGGITQSPKYLFRKEGQNVTLSCEQNLNHDAMYWYRQDPGQGLRLIYYSQIVNDFQKGDIAEGYSVSREKKESFPLTVTSAQKNPTAFYLCASSTSLYSYEQYFGPGTRLTVT.